This TCR beta chain was sequenced during a study of blood T cell repertoires in COVID-19 (dated by TCRdb to 2018 to 2021). With regard to the full study: Samples covering the acute and convalescent phases of COVID-19 were provided by collaborators in the United States, Italy and Spain. The material from the prospective study consisted of cDNA or gDNA derived from T cells, B-cell-depleted T cells, or PBMCs. The dataset comprised deeply sampled blood TCRbeta repertoires from subjects exposed to, actively infected with, or recovered from COVID-19. The repertoires were released in a freely available public database meant as a resource for research on the immune response to SARS-CoV-2. Samples came from the ongoing ImmuneRACE study (first 160 participants) plus 1,254 subjects from 6 global collaborators. Sample metadata almost always included a de-identified subject ID, COVID-19 status, age in years and sex. HLA class I and class II types, where available, came from metadata supplied by the sample provider rather than from assay-based typing.

TCRbeta CDR3 regions were amplified from genomic DNA by means of the immunoSEQ Assay, a bias-controlled multiplex PCR. The authors' pipeline ran thus. Within the assay, amplification of reference gene primers was used to estimate how many nucleated cells each sample contained. To quantify the absolute abundance of each unique TCRbeta CDR3 rearrangement, sequence reads were collapsed and filtered. For each sample, productive Simpson clonality was calculated as the square root of Simpson's diversity index over productive rearrangements. TCRdb provides this immuneACCESS table in a form limited to in-frame rearrangements. Some clones are lacking; in checked studies, under half of them reflect an unresolved V gene, and why the rest are absent is not known. Clone size and V and J calls were adopted from that table, with D and trimming inferred from the DNA. The sample table records 100,000 to 150,000 clones; 86% of these occur just once. The ten largest clones capture approximately 5% of the sample.

Overall study results and their limits: How much clinical and demographic metadata was included differed by source and by participant, and the metadata was provided uncurated.

CDR1 LNHDA and CDR2 SQIVND are derived from the germline V gene (reference sequence). The CDR3 numbers 15 residues from cysteine through phenylalanine. The retained sequence is limited to the CDR3, 45 bases, with the frame set at the first base. V lost 2 bases and J lost 5 bases, and the count of bases not matched to a germline gene is 6. This clone appeared a single time. The antigen this receptor binds is unknown. No much larger clone is present one base from it, and per-base qualities are unavailable. Whole blood was collected in K2EDTA tubes by collaborating institutions according to the institutions' own protocols. For TCRbeta analysis, collaborators shipped samples as frozen whole blood, isolated PBMCs, or DNA extracted from either of those sample types.

Sequencing was performed on peripheral blood. The V and J genes are TRBV19 and TRBJ2-3, and 8 junction bases match TRBD2. This receptor was identified in a human donor in a cohort sampled during active COVID-19. CDR3 loop: CASSIISSGRDTQYF. The nucleotide sequence is TGTGCCAGTAGTATAATATCGAGCGGGAGAGATACGCAGTATTTT.